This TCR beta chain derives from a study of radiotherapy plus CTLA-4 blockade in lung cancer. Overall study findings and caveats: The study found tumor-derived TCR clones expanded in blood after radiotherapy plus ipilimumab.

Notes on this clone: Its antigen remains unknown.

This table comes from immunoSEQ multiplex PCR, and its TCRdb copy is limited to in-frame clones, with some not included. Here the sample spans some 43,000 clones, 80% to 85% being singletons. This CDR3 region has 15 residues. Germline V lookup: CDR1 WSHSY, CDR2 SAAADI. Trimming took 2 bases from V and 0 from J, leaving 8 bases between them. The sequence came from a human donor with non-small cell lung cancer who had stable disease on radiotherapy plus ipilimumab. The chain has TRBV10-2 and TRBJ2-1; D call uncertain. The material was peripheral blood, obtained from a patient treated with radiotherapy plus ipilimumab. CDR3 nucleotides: TGCGCCAGCAGTGAGCAAGACTCCTCCTACAATGAGCAGTTCTTC. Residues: CASSEQDSSYNEQFF.